Listed below are T cell receptor beta chains from one sample, sequenced in a study of cytomegalovirus exposure and HLA in healthy donors. Measured with immunoSEQ multiplex PCR; TCRdb has only the in-frame clones, and not every one. The sample lists some 45,000 clones; around 90% were seen once. The sample taken for sequencing was PBMCs. These receptors originate from a man aged 18 to 30 in good health and CMV-seronegative. CDR3s include the opening cysteine and the closing phenylalanine or tryptophan. Not all rows give a size; the values are once, few, many and, for expanded clones, a class.

clone size,V gene,CDR3 length,CDR3 protein
once,TRBV5-1,13,CASRQGKNTEAFF
-,TRBV7-3,16,CASSLAGQGASETQYF
-,TRBV5-1,13,CASSLVGAIGYTF
-,TRBV7-2,14,CASSQGSGQIGYTF
-,TRBV5-6,16,CASSFSASGSGNTIYF
-,TRBV9,15,CASSASAQALYEQYF
once,TRBV28,14,CASSLGSGVQGYTF
-,TRBV4-2,15,CASSQGLRSYNEQFF
-,TRBV6-1,15,CASSPRTGLNTEAFF
-,TRBV6-6,15,CASRGQGGYQETQYF
-,TRBV30,13,CAWTGGRDQPQHF
-,TRBV5-1,15,CASLLTPSNTGELFF
-,TRBV11-2,16,CASSLGNSGVQETQYF
-,TRBV5-4,19,CASSSAPLQINSYNSPLHF
-,TRBV5-4,15,CASSRDRVAFDTQYF
medium-sized,TRBV28,13,CASSLGTAGEQFF
few,TRBV7-2,12,CASSLVTYEQYF
-,TRBV5-1,18,CASLSRTSGGGSYNEQFF
-,TRBV6-5,13,CASTVQRDSPLHF
-,TRBV5-4,16,CASSLSPSGGSDTQYF
-,TRBV7-2,13,CASSPGRAVWAFF
medium-sized,TRBV19,13,CASNSGRTGELFF
-,TRBV10-3,13,CAAKEQGQETQYF
-,TRBV27,16,CASSRTGAFSGNTIYF
-,TRBV5-1,16,CASSPDRPGTGYGYTF
-,TRBV28,14,CASSRTGGTTEAFF
-,TRBV19,14,CASTPSQGFTEAFF
once,TRBV19,16,CASSREQGAGNQPQHF
once,TRBV5-1,15,CASSSSGTDNEKLFF
-,TRBV25-1,13,CASSVDRIGGYTF
-,TRBV6-1,15,CASSDQGNLNSPLHF
-,TRBV10-3,15,CAISPGTGTRETQYF
-,TRBV10-3,12,CAISDGNQPQHF
-,TRBV5-4,15,CASSFGQYSSYEQYF
-,TRBV28,13,CASSSDRGDEQYF
-,TRBV4-1,16,CASSDWTGSSYNEQFF
-,TRBV19,13,CASSIQINEKLFF
few,TRBV20-1,10,CSASTGDLYF
-,TRBV27,13,CASSTSLTYEQYF
-,TRBV27,13,CASSLTGNYGYTF